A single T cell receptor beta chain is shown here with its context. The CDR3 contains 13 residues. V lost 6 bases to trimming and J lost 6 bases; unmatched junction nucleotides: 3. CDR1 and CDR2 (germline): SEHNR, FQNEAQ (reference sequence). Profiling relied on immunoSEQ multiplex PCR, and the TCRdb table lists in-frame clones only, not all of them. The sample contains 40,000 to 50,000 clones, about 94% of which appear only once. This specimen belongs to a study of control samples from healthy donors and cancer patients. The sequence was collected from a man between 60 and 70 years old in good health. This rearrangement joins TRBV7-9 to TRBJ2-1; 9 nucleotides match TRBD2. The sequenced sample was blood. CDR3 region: CASSLAGTNEQFF. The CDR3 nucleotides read TGTGCCAGCAGTCTAGCGGGGACCAATGAGCAGTTCTTC. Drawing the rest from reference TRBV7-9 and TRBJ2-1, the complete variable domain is DTGVSQNPRHKITKRGQNVTFRCDPISEHNRLYWYRQTLGQGPEFLTYFQNEAQLEKSRLLSDRFSAERPKGSFSTLEIQRTEQGDSAMYLCASSLAGTNEQFFGPGTRLTVL.